The clone carrying this TCR beta chain was counted a few times. Its antigen is undetermined. One entry per CDR3 protein results from TCRdb running MiXCR on the 5' RACE reads. This table holds 550,000 to 700,000 distinct CDR3 sequences, more than 9% found once. This entry belongs to a study of identical twins. Overall study findings and caveats: High-abundance cord blood beta clonotypes had fewer insertions; memory repertoires showed none.

No donor was unhealthy or non-Caucasian. Germline V gene lookup returns CDR1 SGHTA and CDR2 FQGNSA. Trimming took 5 bases from V and 5 from J, leaving 8 bases between them. The CDR3 is 12 residues long. This sample also appeared in a second study, on yellow fever vaccine responses in identical twins.

This receptor was identified in a woman under 30 in good health. The chain combines TRBV7-2 with TRBJ2-3; D not certain. The source material was PBMCs. This CDR3 reads CASSPERDTQYF. CDR3 sequence (DNA): TGTGCCAGCAGCCCGGAGCGAGATACGCAGTATTTT.